A single sample is the source of the 4 T cell receptor beta chains below, sequenced in a study of T cell responses to AZD1222 COVID-19 vaccine. Measured with immunoSEQ multiplex PCR; TCRdb has only the in-frame clones, and not every one. The sample shows about 120,000 clones, roughly nine tenths of them seen only once. The starting material was peripheral blood, obtained on day 0 of AZD1222 vaccination. Receptors originate from an adult in good health.

The chain carries TRBV19 and TRBJ2-1; D unresolved. Germline CDR1 LNHDA, CDR2 SQIVND (reference sequence). V was shortened by 4 bases and J by 6 bases, with 10 bases between the two germline ends. The CDR3 has 13 amino acids. The CDR3 nucleotides are TGTGCCAGTAGTAAGTTCGCGGCCAATGAGCAGTTCTTC. Translation: CASSKFAANEQFF.

The chain couples TRBV5-4 to TRBJ2-6; D call uncertain. V was trimmed by 0 bases and J by 4 bases, leaving 8 bases between them. Germline V gene lookup returns CDR1 SGHNT and CDR2 YYREEE (reference sequence). The CDR3 consists of 15 residues. CDR3 loop: CASSLEGTGANVLTF. The CDR3 nucleotides are TGTGCCAGCAGCTTGGAGGGTACCGGGGCCAACGTCCTGACTTTC.

The chain uses TRBV28 and TRBJ1-1; D remains unclear. From germline, CDR1 is MDHEN and CDR2 SYDVKM. Trimming removed 7 bases at V and 6 bases at J, with 21 bases between. The CDR3 covers 15 residues. The DNA of the CDR3 is TGTGCCAGCAAATCAAGTTCCGGGATCCGCTCTGAAGCTTTCTTT. Translated: CASKSSSGIRSEAFF.

The chain recombines TRBV10-3 with TRBJ2-5, with 7 nucleotides matching TRBD1. CDR1 is ENHRY, CDR2 SYGVKD, per germline. The junction had 6 bases not matched to a gene; V was cut back by 6 bases and J by 2 bases. The CDR3 length is 14 residues. The CDR3: CAISDRQGQETQYF. Here the CDR3 DNA reads TGTGCCATCAGCGATAGACAGGGACAAGAGACCCAGTACTTC.